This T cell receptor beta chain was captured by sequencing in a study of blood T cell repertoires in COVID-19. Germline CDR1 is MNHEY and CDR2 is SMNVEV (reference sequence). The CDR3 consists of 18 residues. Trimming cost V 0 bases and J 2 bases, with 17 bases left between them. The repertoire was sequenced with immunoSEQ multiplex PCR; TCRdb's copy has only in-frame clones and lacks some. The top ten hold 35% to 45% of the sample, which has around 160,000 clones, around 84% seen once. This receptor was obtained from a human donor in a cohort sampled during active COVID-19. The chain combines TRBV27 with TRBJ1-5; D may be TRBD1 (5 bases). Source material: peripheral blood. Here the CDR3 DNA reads TGTGCCAGCAGTTTATCAGTAAAAGGGGCTTGGGGCAATCAGCCCCAGCATTTT. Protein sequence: CASSLSVKGAWGNQPQHF.